This passage covers 27 T cell receptor beta chains from one sample sequenced in a study of blood T cell repertoires in COVID-19. Repertoires were generated with immunoSEQ multiplex PCR, while TCRdb's copy carries only in-frame clones and drops some. This table has around 160,000 clones, 70% to 90% appearing once. Sequences were obtained from peripheral blood. These receptors were obtained from a woman aged 60-70 years with COVID-19, enrolled during active disease.

The V gene is TRBV3-1 (or the pseudogene TRBV3-2), the J gene TRBJ1-4; 12 positions agree with TRBD1. J gave up 2 bases and V 3 bases, and 13 bases lay outside the gene matches. Germline V gene data show CDR1 as LGHDT and CDR2 as YNNKEL (reference sequence). The CDR3 extends over 20 amino acids. The CDR3 loop reads CASSQSRDRGQSLTNEKLFF. CDR3 in DNA: TGTGCCAGCAGCCAGAGTAGGGACAGGGGGCAGAGTTTGACTAATGAAAAACTGTTTTTT.

V gene TRBV9 combines with J gene TRBJ2-3; the match to TRBD1 covers 9 bases. The CDR3 length is 16 residues. The trim removed 3 bases at V and 4 bases at J, leaving 9 bases unmatched. Germline V gene sequence: CDR1 SGDLS, CDR2 YYNGEE. This chain's CDR3 is CASSASGTGSPDTQYF. DNA of the CDR3: TGTGCCAGCAGCGCATCCGGGACAGGGAGCCCAGATACGCAGTATTTT.

This clone was counted only a few times. V is TRBV3-1 (or the pseudogene TRBV3-2) and J is TRBJ1-6, with TRBD1 as a possible D gene (5 bases). Germline loops: CDR1 LGHDT, CDR2 YNNKEL (reference sequence). This CDR3 contains 17 residues. Trimming took 3 bases from V and 4 from J, leaving 16 bases between them. The CDR3: CASSQDLGGEYNSPLHF. In DNA, the CDR3 is TGTGCCAGCAGCCAGGACCTGGGGGGGGAGTATAATTCACCCCTCCACTTT.

The chain employs TRBV4-2 and TRBJ1-6; 7 bases map to TRBD1. CDR1 is LGHNA and CDR2 is YNFKEQ in the germline V gene. The CDR3 extends over 16 amino acids. V dropped 1 base and J dropped 6; count of bases not matched to a gene: 6. CDR3 loop: CASSQVSAGGNSPLHF. The CDR3 DNA reads TGTGCCAGCAGCCAAGTTTCGGCAGGGGGTAATTCACCCCTCCACTTT.

In this sample, this clone turned up a few times. The V call is TRBV5-6, the J call TRBJ1-5, with no clear D. V was pared by 0 bases and J by 2 bases, with 9 bases between. The CDR3 covers 15 residues. The germline CDR1 and CDR2 sequences are SGHDT and YYEEEE. CDR3 sequence (DNA): TGTGCCAGCAGCTTGGCTGGTGGAGGCAATCAGCCCCAGCATTTT. It is translated as CASSLAGGGNQPQHF.

The rearrangement links TRBV5-5 to TRBJ1-4, with 11 nucleotides matching TRBD1. The germline V gene has CDR1 SGHKS and CDR2 YYEKEE (reference sequence). The CDR3 is made up of 15 amino acids. V lost 4 bases to trimming and J lost 6 bases; unmatched junction nucleotides: 5. The CDR3 sequence: CASSGDRGWYEKLFF. CDR3 nucleotides: TGTGCCAGCAGCGGGGACAGGGGGTGGTATGAAAAACTGTTTTTT.

This clone was recorded a few times. This chain uses TRBV20-1 with TRBJ2-7, with D uncertain. V dropped 3 bases and J dropped 1 base, with 13 bases sitting between them. This CDR3 has 14 amino acids. Germline CDR1 DFQATT, CDR2 SNEGSKA (reference sequence). The CDR3 DNA follows: TGCAGTGCTAGTCCCGAGGCCGAGTCCTACGAGCAGTACTTC. This codes for CSASPEAESYEQYF.

The V and J genes are TRBV30 and TRBJ1-1; the match to TRBD1 covers 10 bases. The germline CDR1 and CDR2 sequences are GTSNPN and SVGIG (reference sequence). CDR3 length: 15 residues. The V segment lost 3 bases and the J segment 5 bases; nucleotides outside the gene matches: 9. The CDR3 DNA is TGTGCCTGGAGAGATAGGACAGGGGGTCCAACTGAAGCTTTCTTT. The encoded protein is CAWRDRTGGPTEAFF.

The chain recombines TRBV5-1 with TRBJ2-3; the match to TRBD2 covers 13 bases. CDR3 length: 16 residues. Germline assignment: CDR1 SGHRS and CDR2 YFSETQ. V lost 0 bases, J lost 6 bases, and 4 bases stayed unmatched. The CDR3, as DNA: TGCGCCAGCAGCTTGGGACTAGCGGGGGGCAGGGATACGCAGTATTTT. It codes for CASSLGLAGGRDTQYF.

The J gene is TRBJ2-3, the V gene TRBV7-3; 13 bases line up with TRBD2. There are 17 residues in the CDR3. In germline, CDR1 is SGHTA, CDR2 FQGTGA. Losses at the gene ends were 3 bases for V and 2 bases for J; bases not matched to a gene: 5. The CDR3 here is CASSFRLAGGPTDTQYF. The CDR3 DNA reads TGTGCCAGCAGCTTCCGACTAGCGGGGGGTCCCACAGATACGCAGTATTTT.

The rearrangement uses TRBV27 and TRBJ2-5; 7 bases align to TRBD2. The length of the CDR3 is 13 residues. V was clipped by 6 bases and J by 4 bases; unmatched bases: 5. Per germline, CDR1 MNHEY and CDR2 SMNVEV (reference sequence). CDR3 sequence (DNA): TGTGCCAGCAGGACGGGAGGAGGAGAGACCCAGTACTTC. Its translation is CASRTGGGETQYF.

The CDR3 nucleotides are TGTGCCATCAGGGAGGGCCCAGGTAGCACTGAAGCTTTCTTT. Residues: CAIREGPGSTEAFF. The rearrangement uses TRBV10-3 and TRBJ1-1; no clear D gene. The germline V gene has CDR1 ENHRY and CDR2 SYGVKD. The V end lost 6 bases, the J end lost 4 bases, and 15 bases lay between the germline ends. The CDR3 has 14 amino acids.

In its sample, this clone was seen once. The chain is built from TRBV18 and TRBJ2-3; 11 bases match TRBD1. Germline values: CDR1 KGHSH, CDR2 LQKENI. The length of the CDR3 is 15 residues. J lost 3 bases, V lost 3 bases, and 2 bases had no gene match. The CDR3 DNA follows: TGTGCCAGCTCACCGGACAGGGGGCGGACAGATACGCAGTATTTT. This codes for CASSPDRGRTDTQYF.

The genes are TRBV7-9 and TRBJ1-6, with D perhaps matching TRBD1 (5 bases). The V gene's germline CDR1 is SEHNR and CDR2 FQNEAQ (reference sequence). Between the trimmed V and J ends, which lost 4 bases and 8 bases, there was a span of 12 bases. The CDR3 consists of 14 residues. The CDR3 reads CASSSARVDSPLHF. The CDR3 bases are TGTGCCAGCAGCTCGGCCAGGGTTGATTCACCCCTCCACTTT.

This clone was detected a few times. The chain combines TRBV6-2 or TRBV6-3 with TRBJ2-7, with 8 positions matching TRBD1. Unmatched junction bases numbered 4, after V lost 6 bases and J lost 0 bases. Germline lookup yields CDR1 MNHEY and CDR2 SVGEGT. This CDR3 comprises 14 residues. Written as DNA, the CDR3 is TGTGCCAGCAGCAGACAGGGGAGCTCCTACGAGCAGTACTTC. Protein: CASSRQGSSYEQYF.

The chain links TRBV7-2 to TRBJ1-1; D is unresolved. This CDR3 spans 13 amino acids. V shed 3 bases and J shed 1 base, with 6 bases lying between them. Per germline, CDR1 SGHTA and CDR2 FQGNSA. The CDR3 nucleotides read TGTGCCAGCAGCTTCAGCGGGAACACTGAAGCTTTCTTT. It encodes CASSFSGNTEAFF.

This clone was recorded only once. The chain joins TRBV5-8 to TRBJ2-1, with 10 bases that match TRBD2. V was clipped by 4 bases and J by 3 bases; unmatched bases: 4. The CDR3 is 15 amino acids. Germline CDR1 is SGHTS and CDR2 is YDEGEE. The CDR3: CASSTGLAVYNEQFF. CDR3 sequence (DNA): TGTGCCAGCAGCACCGGACTAGCGGTCTACAATGAGCAGTTCTTC.

This clone was picked up one time. The chain uses TRBV6-5 and TRBJ2-3, with TRBD2 matching 7 bases. The V and J ends lost 1 base and 4 bases, in that order; junction bases with no gene match: 2. This CDR3 comprises 14 residues. The germline CDR1 and CDR2 sequences are MNHEY and SVGAGI. The CDR3 coding sequence is TGTGCCAGCAGTTACTTTGGGGGGGCAGATACGCAGTATTTT. Translating it yields CASSYFGGADTQYF.

The chain uses TRBV11-3 and TRBJ2-5; possibly TRBD2 for D (6 bases). Germline V gives CDR1 SGHNT, CDR2 YENEEA. The length of the CDR3 is 15 residues. The V and J ends lost 1 base and 3 bases respectively, with 12 bases between them. CDR3 protein: CASSLGGEREETQYF. CDR3 sequence (DNA): TGTGCCAGCAGCTTAGGCGGGGAGAGGGAAGAGACCCAGTACTTC.

The V and J genes are TRBV4-1 and TRBJ2-7, with D maybe TRBD1 (5 bases). This CDR3 has 15 residues. With 1 base removed from V and 5 bases from J, the gap between germline ends came to 15 bases. The germline gives CDR1 MGHRA, CDR2 YSYEKL. CDR3 bases: TGCGCCAGCAGCCAAGTCCACTCCGAAGGGGACGAGCAGTACTTC. Translated: CASSQVHSEGDEQYF.

The chain carries TRBV18 and TRBJ1-1; D might be TRBD1 (5 bases). CDR1 is KGHSH, CDR2 LQKENI, per germline. V was cut by 3 bases and J by 1 base, with 12 bases left in between. This CDR3 is built from 15 residues. The CDR3 loop reads CASSPGGLRNTEAFF. The CDR3 bases are TGTGCCAGCTCACCGGGGGGACTAAGGAACACTGAAGCTTTCTTT. The complete variable domain, with remaining parts taken from reference TRBV18 and TRBJ1-1, reads NAGVMQNPRHLVRRRGQEARLRCSPMKGHSHVYWYRQLPEEGLKFMVYLQKENIIDESGMPKERFSAEFPKEGPSILRIQQVVRGDSAAYFCASSPGGLRNTEAFFGQGTRLTVV.

The genes are TRBV30 and TRBJ1-1; 9 nucleotides match TRBD1. The germline CDR1 and CDR2 sequences are GTSNPN and SVGIG (reference sequence). Trimming cost V 4 bases and J 8 bases; bases outside gene matches: 8. The CDR3 has 13 residues. The CDR3 nucleotides read TGTGCCTGGACCCGGGACAGGGAAGGAGAAGCTTTCTTT. This encodes CAWTRDREGEAFF. Looking up the rest from reference TRBV30 and TRBJ1-1 gives the full variable domain: SQTIHQWPATLVQPVGSPLSLECTVEGTSNPNLYWYRQAAGRGLQLLFYSVGIGQISSEVPQNLSASRPQDRQFILSSKKLLLSDSGFYLCAWTRDREGEAFFGQGTRLTVV.

This clone has only one observation. This chain joins TRBV6-1 and TRBJ2-7, with a possible D match to TRBD1 (6 bases). This CDR3 has 13 amino acids. V was pared by 3 bases and J by 6 bases, with 12 bases between. CDR1 is MNHNS and CDR2 is SASEGT in the germline V gene. The CDR3 here is CASSEQGTSEQYF. DNA of the CDR3: TGTGCCAGCAGTGAGCAGGGGACCTCCGAGCAGTACTTC.

This clone was counted many times. The genes are TRBV4-3 and TRBJ1-2; weak D call: TRBD1 (5 bases). V was trimmed by 1 base and J by 2 bases, leaving 14 bases between them. Germline V lookup: CDR1 LGHNA, CDR2 YSLEER. CDR3 size: 16 residues. Written as DNA, the CDR3 is TGCGCCAGCAGCCAAGCGGTTGGGGCGATCAACTATGGCTACACCTTC. Its translation is CASSQAVGAINYGYTF.

The rearrangement joins TRBV5-5 to TRBJ2-5; maybe TRBD1 (6 bases). Germline V CDR1 and CDR2: SGHKS, YYEKEE (reference sequence). CDR3 length: 15 amino acids. The ends were cut back, 0 bases at V and 1 base at J, with 10 bases in the middle. CDR3 protein: CASSLVGGPQETQYF. The CDR3 DNA reads as TGTGCCAGCAGCTTGGTAGGGGGACCCCAAGAGACCCAGTACTTC.

The chain uses TRBV7-9 and TRBJ2-5; 12 nucleotides agree with TRBD1. The trim removed 8 bases at V and 2 bases at J, leaving 9 bases unmatched. This CDR3 has 16 amino acids. Looked up from germline, CDR1 is SEHNR and CDR2 is FQNEAQ (reference sequence). The CDR3 reads CASDQGQGAQQETQYF. The CDR3 DNA is TGTGCCAGCGACCAGGGACAGGGGGCACAGCAAGAGACCCAGTACTTC.

The chain uses TRBV12-3 or TRBV12-4 and TRBJ2-2; D may be TRBD1 (6 bases). The length of the CDR3 is 13 residues. Trimming stripped 6 bases from V and 4 bases from J, with 9 bases between. The CDR3 DNA follows: TGTGCCAGCAGCTCAGGGGTCACCGGGGAGCTGTTTTTT. Translation: CASSSGVTGELFF.